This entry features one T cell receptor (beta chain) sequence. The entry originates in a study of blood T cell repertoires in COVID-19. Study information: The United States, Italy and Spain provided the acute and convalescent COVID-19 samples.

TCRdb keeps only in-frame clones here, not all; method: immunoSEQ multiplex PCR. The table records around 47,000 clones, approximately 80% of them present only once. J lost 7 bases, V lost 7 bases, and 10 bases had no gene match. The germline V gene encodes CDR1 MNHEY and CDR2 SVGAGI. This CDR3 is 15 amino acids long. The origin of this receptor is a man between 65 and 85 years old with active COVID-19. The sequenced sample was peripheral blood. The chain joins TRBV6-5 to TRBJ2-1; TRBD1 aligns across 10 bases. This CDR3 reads CASTETGGSWNEQFF. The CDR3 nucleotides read TGTGCCAGCACGGAGACAGGGGGCAGTTGGAATGAGCAGTTCTTC.